The sample holds a few counts of the clone carrying this T cell receptor beta chain. The CDR3 runs to 12 residues. The ends were cut back, 4 bases at V and 8 bases at J, with 14 bases in the middle. From germline, CDR1 is GTSNPN and CDR2 SVGIG (reference sequence). TCRdb's table, derived via immunoSEQ multiplex PCR, lists solely in-frame clones and lacks some. Of 150,000 to 200,000 clones in the sample, around 79% were seen once. This entry comes from a study of blood T cell repertoires in COVID-19. About the study: Both acute and convalescent COVID-19 samples were obtained from the United States, Italy and Spain. The analysed material was cDNA or gDNA that came from T cells, B-cell-depleted T cells, or PBMCs.

Material for sequencing was peripheral blood. The TCR comes from a woman in her sixties or seventies with acute or convalescent COVID-19. The gene calls are TRBV30 and TRBJ1-2; TRBD1 is a possible D gene (5 bases). CDR3 in amino acids: CAWKGSRGGYTF. CDR3 in DNA: TGTGCCTGGAAAGGGTCTCGGGGGGGCTACACCTTC. The entire variable domain, with the rest obtained from reference TRBV30 and TRBJ1-2, is as follows: SQTIHQWPATLVQPVGSPLSLECTVEGTSNPNLYWYRQAAGRGLQLLFYSVGIGQISSEVPQNLSASRPQDRQFILSSKKLLLSDSGFYLCAWKGSRGGYTFGSGTRLTVV.